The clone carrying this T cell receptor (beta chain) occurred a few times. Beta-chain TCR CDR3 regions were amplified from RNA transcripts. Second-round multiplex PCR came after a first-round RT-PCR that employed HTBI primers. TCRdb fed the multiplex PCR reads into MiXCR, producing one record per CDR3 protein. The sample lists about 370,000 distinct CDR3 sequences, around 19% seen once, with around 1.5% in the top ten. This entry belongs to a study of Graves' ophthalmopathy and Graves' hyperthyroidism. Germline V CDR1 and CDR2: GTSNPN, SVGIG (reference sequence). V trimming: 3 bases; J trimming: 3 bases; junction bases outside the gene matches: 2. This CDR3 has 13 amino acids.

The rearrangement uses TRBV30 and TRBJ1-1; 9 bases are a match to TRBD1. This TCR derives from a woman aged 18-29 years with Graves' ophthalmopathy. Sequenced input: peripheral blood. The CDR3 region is CAWRGDRDTEAFF. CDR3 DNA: TGTGCCTGGAGGGGGGACAGGGACACTGAAGCTTTCTTT. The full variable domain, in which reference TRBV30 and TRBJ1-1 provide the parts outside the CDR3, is SQTIHQWPATLVQPVGSPLSLECTVEGTSNPNLYWYRQAAGRGLQLLFYSVGIGQISSEVPQNLSASRPQDRQFILSSKKLLLSDSGFYLCAWRGDRDTEAFFGQGTRLTVV.